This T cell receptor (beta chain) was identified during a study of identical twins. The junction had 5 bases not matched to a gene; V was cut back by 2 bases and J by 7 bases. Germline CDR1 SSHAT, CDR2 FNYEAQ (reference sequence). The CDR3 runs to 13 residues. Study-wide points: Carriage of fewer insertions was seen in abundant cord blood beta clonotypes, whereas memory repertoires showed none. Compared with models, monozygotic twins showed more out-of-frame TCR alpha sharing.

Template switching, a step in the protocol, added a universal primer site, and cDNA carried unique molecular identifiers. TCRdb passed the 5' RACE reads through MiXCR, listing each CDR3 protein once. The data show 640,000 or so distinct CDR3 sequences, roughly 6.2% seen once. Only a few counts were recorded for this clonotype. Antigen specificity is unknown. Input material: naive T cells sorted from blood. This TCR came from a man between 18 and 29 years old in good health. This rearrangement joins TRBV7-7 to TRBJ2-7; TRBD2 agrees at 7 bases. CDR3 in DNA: TGTGCCAGCAGCTTAAGACTAGCACAGGAGCAGTACTTC. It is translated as CASSLRLAQEQYF.